Listed below are T cell receptor beta chains from one sample, sequenced in a study of blood T cell repertoires in COVID-19. The assay was immunoSEQ multiplex PCR, and TCRdb's table has in-frame clones only and misses some. The table lists roughly 230,000 clones, around 88% of them singletons, with around 7.9% in the top ten. The sample comprised peripheral blood. Source of these receptors: a man aged 40-49 years with active or convalescent COVID-19. Both conserved end residues are part of each CDR3. The order of the fields is J gene, V gene, CDR3 protein.

>TRBJ2-7|TRBV29-1
CSVASGSSYEQYF
>TRBJ2-3|TRBV11-2
CASSLEAGTNTQYF
>TRBJ2-5|TRBV7-9
CASSLDSWRGETQYF
>TRBJ2-5|TRBV7-9
CASSPSLAQETQYF
>TRBJ1-1|TRBV6-5
CASSYVQELNTEAFF
>TRBJ1-6|TRBV19
CATRDSYSPLHF
>TRBJ2-7|TRBV7-9
CASSLPAGTYEQYF
>TRBJ1-2|TRBV3-1/TRBV3-2
CASRDNTNYGYTF
>TRBJ2-7|TRBV7-8
CASSLLRAQEQYF
>TRBJ1-4|TRBV10-1
CASSEGQVLEKLFF
>TRBJ2-4|TRBV5-5
CASSFGAGNIQYF
>TRBJ1-1|TRBV5-1
CASSFRGQDTEAFF
>TRBJ1-2|TRBV30
CAWSPTGFTYGYTF
>TRBJ2-3|TRBV4-3
CASSQEIRTSGGHTDTQYF
>TRBJ1-6|TRBV7-9
CASSPRGPNSPLHF
>TRBJ2-1|TRBV11-2
CASSLASGTNDNEQFF
>TRBJ1-6|TRBV6-5
CASRDGQDSRPLHF
>TRBJ2-2|TRBV2
CASSTSGTNLNTGELFF
>TRBJ1-2|TRBV3-1/TRBV3-2
CASSLDRVVGGYTF
>TRBJ1-5|TRBV18
CASSPTTGFNQPQHF
>TRBJ1-2|TRBV20-1
CSASQQEGYTF
>TRBJ2-3|TRBV10-3
CAASAGMSTDTQYF
>TRBJ1-2|TRBV30
CAWRGHRDGYTF
>TRBJ2-7|TRBV2
CASSLRLGGNEQYF
>TRBJ2-3|TRBV9
CASSVDSRGDTQYF
>TRBJ1-1|TRBV7-9
CASSRSDREAFF
>TRBJ2-7|TRBV6-5
CASTEGRYEQYF
>TRBJ2-7|TRBV11-2
CASSLDRGRWNEQYF
>TRBJ1-1|TRBV7-7
CASSPTVNTEAFF